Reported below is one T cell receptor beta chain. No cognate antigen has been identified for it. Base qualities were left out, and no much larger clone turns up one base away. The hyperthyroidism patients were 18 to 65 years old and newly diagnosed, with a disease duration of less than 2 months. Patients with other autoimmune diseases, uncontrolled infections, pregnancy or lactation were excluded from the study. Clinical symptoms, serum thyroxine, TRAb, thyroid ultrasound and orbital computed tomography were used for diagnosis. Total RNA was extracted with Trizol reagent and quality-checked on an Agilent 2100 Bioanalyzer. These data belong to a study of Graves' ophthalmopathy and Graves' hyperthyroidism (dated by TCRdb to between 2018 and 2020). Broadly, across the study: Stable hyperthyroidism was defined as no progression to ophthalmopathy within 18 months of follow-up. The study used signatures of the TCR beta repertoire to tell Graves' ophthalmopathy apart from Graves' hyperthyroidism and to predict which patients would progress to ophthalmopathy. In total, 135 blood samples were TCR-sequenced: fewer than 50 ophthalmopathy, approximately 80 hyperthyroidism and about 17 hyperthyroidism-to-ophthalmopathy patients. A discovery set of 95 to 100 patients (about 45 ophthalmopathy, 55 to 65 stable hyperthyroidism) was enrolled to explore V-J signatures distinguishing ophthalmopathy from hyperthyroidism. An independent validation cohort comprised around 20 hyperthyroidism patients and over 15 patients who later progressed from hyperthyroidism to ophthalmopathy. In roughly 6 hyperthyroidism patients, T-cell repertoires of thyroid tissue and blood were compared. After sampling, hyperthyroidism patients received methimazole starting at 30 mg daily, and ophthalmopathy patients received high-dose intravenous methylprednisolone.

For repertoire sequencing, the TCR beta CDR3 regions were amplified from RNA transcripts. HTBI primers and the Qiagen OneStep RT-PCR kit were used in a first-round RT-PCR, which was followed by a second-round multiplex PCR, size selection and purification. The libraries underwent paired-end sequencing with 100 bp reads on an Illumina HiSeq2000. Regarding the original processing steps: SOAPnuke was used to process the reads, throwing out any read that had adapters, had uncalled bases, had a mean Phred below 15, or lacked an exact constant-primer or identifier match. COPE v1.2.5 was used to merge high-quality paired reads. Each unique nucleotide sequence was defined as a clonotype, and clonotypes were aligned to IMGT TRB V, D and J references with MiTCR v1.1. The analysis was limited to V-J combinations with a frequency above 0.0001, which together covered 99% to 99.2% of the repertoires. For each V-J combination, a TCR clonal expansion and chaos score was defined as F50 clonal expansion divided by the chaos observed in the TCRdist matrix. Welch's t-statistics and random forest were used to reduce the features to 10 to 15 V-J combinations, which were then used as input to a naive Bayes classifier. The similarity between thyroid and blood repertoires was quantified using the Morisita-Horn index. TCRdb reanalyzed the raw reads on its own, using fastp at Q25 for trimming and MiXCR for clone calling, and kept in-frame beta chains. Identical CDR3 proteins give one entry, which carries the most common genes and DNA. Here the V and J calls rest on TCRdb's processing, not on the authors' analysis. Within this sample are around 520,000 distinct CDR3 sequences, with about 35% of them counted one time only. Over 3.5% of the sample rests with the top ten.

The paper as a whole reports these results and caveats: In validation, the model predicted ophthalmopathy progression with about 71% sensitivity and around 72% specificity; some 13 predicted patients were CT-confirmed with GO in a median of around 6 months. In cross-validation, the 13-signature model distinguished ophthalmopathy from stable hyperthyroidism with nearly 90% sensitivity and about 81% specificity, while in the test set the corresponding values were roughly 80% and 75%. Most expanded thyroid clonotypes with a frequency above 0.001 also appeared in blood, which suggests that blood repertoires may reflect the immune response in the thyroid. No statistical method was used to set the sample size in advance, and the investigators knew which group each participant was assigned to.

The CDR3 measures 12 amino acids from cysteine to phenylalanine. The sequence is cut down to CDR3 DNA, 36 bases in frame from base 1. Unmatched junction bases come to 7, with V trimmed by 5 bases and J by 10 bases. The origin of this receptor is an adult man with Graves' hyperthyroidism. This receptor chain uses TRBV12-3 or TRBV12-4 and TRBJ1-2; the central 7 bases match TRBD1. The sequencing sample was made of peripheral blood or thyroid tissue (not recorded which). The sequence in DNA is TGTGCCAGCAGTCGACAGGGCGAGGACTACACCTTC. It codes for CASSRQGEDYTF.